Sequencing of this TCR beta chain was carried out in a study of read filtering for tumor transcriptome and immune sequencing. Overall study results and limits: Without single-read clonotypes, shared clonotype proportions correlated more between IR-seq and RNA-seq. Single-read clonotypes: roughly four fifths of IR-seq clonotypes (about 3.5% of reads), 74.6% of RNA-seq clonotypes (nearly 45% of reads).

From around 440 ng of RNA, a library with molecular barcoded alpha/delta and beta/gamma adaptors was made. TCRdb redid the calling of the reads with MiXCR, one entry per CDR3 protein. The repertoire includes about 41,000 distinct CDR3 sequences, around 15% of them detected once, and around 30% sits in the top ten. Trimming pared 0 bases from V and 2 bases from J, leaving 12 bases between. The CDR3 consists of 16 residues. Germline V gene lookup returns CDR1 SGHRS and CDR2 YFSETQ. Comments on this clonotype: Its antigen is unknown.

The origin of this receptor is a donor at least 40 years old with multiple myeloma. This sequence joins TRBV5-1 and TRBJ1-3; the D gene is possibly TRBD1 (5 bases). The source material was a population of CD138-negative cells sorted from bone marrow. The CDR3 reads CASSLGHTGAGNTIYF. CDR3 DNA: TGCGCCAGCAGCTTGGGTCACACGGGGGCTGGAAACACCATATATTTT.